The text below deals with one T cell receptor (beta chain). What it binds is unknown. These data come from a study of vaccination effects on CD4 cells after COVID-19. Pools of viral peptides were used by the ViraFEST assay to expand antigen-specific CD4+ T cells ahead of sequencing. It was after approximately 11 days of culture that CD4+ T cells were isolated. The CDR3 contains 18 residues. V gave up 2 bases and J gave up 0 bases; unmatched junction bases: 6. Per germline, CDR1 SGHRS and CDR2 YFSETQ. Some clones are missing from TCRdb's copy, which holds only in-frame ones; the method was immunoSEQ multiplex PCR. In the table there are 45,000 to 65,000 clones, roughly 80% of which are singletons.

The specimen comprised CD4+ T cells from PBMCs cultured with HCoV-229E spike peptides, sampled before COVID-19 vaccination. This chain links TRBV5-1 with TRBJ1-6; 9 nucleotides align to TRBD1. The sequence was collected from a human donor who received a COVID-19 vaccine. The CDR3 is CASSLGQGLSSYNSPLHF. CDR3 nucleotides: TGCGCCAGCAGCTTAGGACAGGGGTTGAGCTCCTATAATTCACCCCTCCACTTT.